The T cell receptor (beta chain) under discussion was sequenced for a study of T cell changes during pregnancy in multiple sclerosis. Germline V gene sequence: CDR1 SNHLY, CDR2 FYNNEI. The CDR3 extends over 14 amino acids. Trimming at V came to 5 bases and at J to 3 bases, leaving 5 bases not matched to a gene. Method: immunoSEQ multiplex PCR; TCRdb's copy keeps in-frame clones and lacks some. Seen here are roughly 120,000 clones, about 94% observed once, and the top ten hold about 1.6%. This TCR derives from a female donor with multiple sclerosis, enrolled in a pregnancy study. The sample consisted of peripheral blood, taken in the third trimester of pregnancy. V and J are TRBV2 and TRBJ2-7; 9 bases are a match to TRBD2. CDR3 sequence reads: CASSTTSGYYEQYF. For the CDR3, the DNA is TGTGCCAGCAGTACGACTAGCGGTTACTACGAGCAGTACTTC.